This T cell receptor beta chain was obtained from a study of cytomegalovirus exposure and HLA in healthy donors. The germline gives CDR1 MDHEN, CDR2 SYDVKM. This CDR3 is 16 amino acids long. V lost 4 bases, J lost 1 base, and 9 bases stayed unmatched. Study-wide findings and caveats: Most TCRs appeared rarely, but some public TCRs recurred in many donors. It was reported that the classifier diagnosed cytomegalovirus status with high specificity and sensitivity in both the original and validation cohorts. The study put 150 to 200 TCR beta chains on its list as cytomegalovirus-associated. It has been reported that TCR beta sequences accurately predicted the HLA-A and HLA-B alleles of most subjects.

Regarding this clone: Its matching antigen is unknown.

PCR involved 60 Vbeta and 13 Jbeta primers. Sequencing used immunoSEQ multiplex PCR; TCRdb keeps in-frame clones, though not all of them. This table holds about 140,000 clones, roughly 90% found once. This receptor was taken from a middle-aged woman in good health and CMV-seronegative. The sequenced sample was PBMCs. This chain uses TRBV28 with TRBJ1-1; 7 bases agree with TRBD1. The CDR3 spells CASSSQGVTPNTEAFF. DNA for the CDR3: TGTGCCAGCAGTTCTCAGGGGGTAACCCCGAACACTGAAGCTTTCTTT. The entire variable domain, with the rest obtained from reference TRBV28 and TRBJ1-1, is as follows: DVKVTQSSRYLVKRTGEKVFLECVQDMDHENMFWYRQDPGLGLRLIYFSYDVKMKEKGDIPEGYSVSREKKERFSLILESASTNQTSMYLCASSSQGVTPNTEAFFGQGTRLTVV.